The 17 T cell receptor beta chains below come from one sample, sequenced in a study of blood T cell repertoires in COVID-19. TCRdb keeps only in-frame clones here, not all; method: immunoSEQ multiplex PCR. Of 200,000 to 300,000 clones detected, around four fifths appear once; the ten largest clones hold 4.2%. The sample consisted of peripheral blood. The receptors were gathered from a man aged 55-75 years with acute or convalescent COVID-19.

This clone showed up just once. The J gene is TRBJ2-7, the V gene TRBV3-1 (or the pseudogene TRBV3-2); no clear D. Germline V gene data show CDR1 as LGHDT and CDR2 as YNNKEL (reference sequence). The V and J ends lost 3 bases and 3 bases respectively, with 6 bases between them. The CDR3 has 12 residues. CDR3 coding DNA: TGTGCCAGCAGCCAGCTCAGCTACGAGCAGTACTTC. It is translated as CASSQLSYEQYF.

V is TRBV28 and J is TRBJ2-3, with D unclear. V lost 3 bases to trimming and J lost 0 bases, with 7 bases between them. The CDR3 consists of 14 residues. The germline V gene encodes CDR1 MDHEN and CDR2 SYDVKM. In nucleotides, the CDR3 is TGTGCCAGCAGTTTGGCACCTAGCACAGATACGCAGTATTTT. Translated: CASSLAPSTDTQYF.

The rearrangement links TRBV19 to TRBJ2-1, with 9 positions matching TRBD1. V gave up 5 bases and J gave up 4 bases; unmatched junction bases: 6. The CDR3 contains 15 residues. CDR1 and CDR2 (germline): LNHDA, SQIVND (reference sequence). CDR3 region: CASSGHRGRYNEQFF. CDR3 nucleotides: TGTGCCAGTAGTGGCCACAGGGGGCGATACAATGAGCAGTTCTTC.

The chain combines TRBV19 with TRBJ1-2; D is perhaps TRBD1 (5 bases). The germline V gene has CDR1 LNHDA and CDR2 SQIVND (reference sequence). The length of the CDR3 is 12 residues. V gave up 7 bases and J gave up 3 bases, with 9 bases separating them. The DNA for the CDR3 is TGTGCCAGTAAATGGGGGGACTATGGCTACACCTTC. This sequence encodes CASKWGDYGYTF.

This chain uses TRBV19 with TRBJ2-7, with TRBD1 identical over 7 bases. Trimming cost V 4 bases and J 7 bases; bases outside gene matches: 16. This CDR3 region has 16 residues. Looked up from germline, CDR1 is LNHDA and CDR2 is SQIVND (reference sequence). The CDR3 here is CASSKTQGVNLREQYF. CDR3 DNA sequence: TGTGCCAGTAGTAAAACCCAGGGGGTGAATTTGCGGGAGCAGTACTTC.

V usage is TRBV19 and J usage is TRBJ1-6; D remains unclear. The CDR3 has 15 amino acids. Between the trimmed V and J ends, which lost 2 bases and 7 bases, there was a span of 12 bases. In germline, CDR1 is LNHDA, CDR2 SQIVND (reference sequence). The CDR3 DNA reads as TGTGCCAGTAGTATATACGGTGATGTAAATTCACCCCTCCACTTT. Encoded protein: CASSIYGDVNSPLHF.

The chain employs TRBV5-6 and TRBJ2-7, with 8 bases matching TRBD1. The germline CDR1 and CDR2 sequences are SGHDT and YYEEEE. V gave up 6 bases and J gave up 5 bases; unmatched junction bases: 16. The CDR3 is 16 residues long. The CDR3 DNA reads as TGTGCCAGCACTTCGATCGGCGGACAGGGATTCCACGAGCAGTACTTC. It is translated as CASTSIGGQGFHEQYF.

The chain uses TRBV10-1 and TRBJ2-2; D perhaps matches TRBD1 (5 bases). V gave up 4 bases and J gave up 6 bases, with 9 bases separating them. Germline assignment: CDR1 WNHNN and CDR2 SYGVQD (reference sequence). The CDR3 has 13 residues. The CDR3 coding sequence is TGCGCCAGCAGTGGGACAACGTCCGGGGAGCTGTTTTTT. This translates into CASSGTTSGELFF.

This clone was recorded once. The chain recombines TRBV28 with TRBJ2-1; 9 positions agree with TRBD2. J lost 6 bases, V lost 3 bases, and 9 bases had no gene match. Germline values: CDR1 MDHEN, CDR2 SYDVKM. The CDR3 runs 16 residues. The CDR3 spells CASSLDLAGGFNEQFF. CDR3 nucleotides: TGTGCCAGCAGTTTGGACCTGGCGGGAGGGTTCAATGAGCAGTTCTTC.

V usage is TRBV7-2 and J usage is TRBJ1-5; D is unclear. The CDR3 has 17 amino acids. V was trimmed by 3 bases and J by 1 base, leaving 16 bases between them. The V gene's germline CDR1 is SGHTA and CDR2 FQGNSA. The CDR3 protein is CASSLAPQRWSNQPQHF. For the CDR3, the DNA is TGTGCCAGCAGCTTGGCCCCGCAGAGGTGGAGCAATCAGCCCCAGCATTTT.

The V call is TRBV3-1 (or the pseudogene TRBV3-2), the J call TRBJ2-1; D is unresolved. Germline V gives CDR1 LGHDT, CDR2 YNNKEL (reference sequence). The CDR3 is 13 amino acids. V was clipped by 1 base and J by 4 bases, with 5 bases between them. Here the CDR3 reads CASSQGSYNEQFF. The CDR3 coding sequence is TGTGCCAGCAGCCAAGGCAGTTACAATGAGCAGTTCTTC.

The chain combines TRBV28 with TRBJ1-1; tentative D call: TRBD1 (5 bases). V lost 1 base, J lost 2 bases, and 11 bases lay in between. This CDR3 is built from 15 residues. The germline gives CDR1 MDHEN, CDR2 SYDVKM. The CDR3 protein is CASSLLGQPNTEAFF. CDR3 bases: TGTGCCAGCAGTTTATTGGGGCAGCCAAACACTGAAGCTTTCTTT.

This chain links TRBV6-4 with TRBJ1-6; D is uncertain. Germline lookup yields CDR1 MRHNA and CDR2 SNTAGT. Between the trimmed V and J ends, which lost 0 bases and 2 bases, there was a span of 14 bases. The CDR3 length is 18 residues. DNA of the CDR3: TGTGCCAGCAGTGACTCGTCGCCAAACAAAGCCTATAATTCACCCCTCCACTTT. Translated, it gives CASSDSSPNKAYNSPLHF.

A single count supports this clone. J is TRBJ2-3 and V is TRBV5-1, with 9 bases fitting TRBD1. The J segment lost 2 bases and the V segment lost 2 bases, leaving 3 bases of the junction unmatched. The CDR3 loop spans 15 amino acids. Germline-derived CDR1 and CDR2 are SGHRS and YFSETQ. The CDR3 reads CASSLWTGDTDTQYF. The CDR3 bases are TGCGCCAGCAGCTTATGGACAGGGGACACAGATACGCAGTATTTT.

The chain combines TRBV4-1 with TRBJ2-3, with 7 bases identical to TRBD2. This CDR3 spans 17 amino acids. V was clipped by 0 bases and J by 2 bases; unmatched bases: 8. Germline CDR1 reads MGHRA; CDR2 reads YSYEKL. The CDR3 sequence: CASSQEASGAITDTQYF. Written as DNA, the CDR3 is TGCGCCAGCAGCCAAGAGGCCAGCGGGGCCATCACAGATACGCAGTATTTT.

This clone was counted once. The genes are TRBV15 and TRBJ1-2; 7 bases are a match to TRBD1. The CDR3 has 14 amino acids. CDR1 is LNHNV, CDR2 YYDKDF, per germline (reference sequence). V lost 5 bases to trimming and J lost 0 bases; unmatched junction nucleotides: 3. The chain's CDR3 is CATSWGQTNYGYTF. Written as DNA, the CDR3 is TGTGCCACCAGCTGGGGACAGACTAACTATGGCTACACCTTC.

The V gene is TRBV7-2, the J gene TRBJ1-2; D might be TRBD1 (6 bases). The CDR3 is 12 amino acids. Germline CDR1 SGHTA, CDR2 FQGNSA. The V and J ends lost 3 bases and 12 bases respectively, with 14 bases between them. The CDR3 DNA reads TGTGCCAGCAGCTTGAATGGACAGACCCACACCTTC. The encoded protein is CASSLNGQTHTF.